These 30 T cell receptor beta chains were all obtained from the same sample, sequenced in a study of blood T cell repertoires in COVID-19. The method was immunoSEQ multiplex PCR; TCRdb's version includes in-frame clones alone and lacks a portion of them. The repertoire has about 66,000 clones, just under 80% of them found once; the top ten carry about a tenth. The sample taken for sequencing was peripheral blood. Receptor source: a human donor in a cohort sampled during active COVID-19.

The CDR3 DNA is TGTGCCAGCAGCCAAGATGTGGGACAGGGGGCCCATACGCAGTATTTT. Its translation: CASSQDVGQGAHTQYF. This chain connects TRBV4-2 to TRBJ2-3, with 12 bases lining up with TRBD1. This CDR3 region has 16 residues. CDR1 and CDR2 (germline): LGHNA, YNFKEQ. Trimming cost V 0 bases and J 7 bases; bases outside gene matches: 5.

The CDR3 loop is CASSVDRPGSPLHF. The DNA of the CDR3 is TGTGCCAGCAGCGTCGACAGGCCTGGCTCACCCCTCCACTTT. This rearrangement joins TRBV9 to TRBJ1-6, with D maybe TRBD1 (6 bases). Germline V lookup: CDR1 SGDLS, CDR2 YYNGEE. V was pared by 2 bases and J by 10 bases, with 13 bases between. The length of the CDR3 is 14 residues.

The chain has TRBV15 and TRBJ2-7, with 9 bases matching TRBD1. V dropped 5 bases and J dropped 3; count of bases not matched to a gene: 8. CDR3 length: 15 residues. The V gene's germline CDR1 is LNHNV and CDR2 YYDKDF (reference sequence). CDR3 sequence (DNA): TGTGCCACCAGCCACCCGGGGACAGGGATCTACGAGCAGTACTTC. Encoded protein: CATSHPGTGIYEQYF.

This clone was seen more than once but under ten times. J is TRBJ1-6 and V is TRBV29-1; D not certain. The CDR3 spans 13 residues. The V gene's germline CDR1 is SQVTM and CDR2 ANQGSEA. Trimming removed 4 bases from V and 9 bases from J, with 13 bases in between. CDR3 protein: CSVAEAASSPLHF. The CDR3 DNA sequence: TGCAGCGTTGCTGAGGCGGCTTCTTCACCCCTCCACTTT.

This clone showed up just a few times. The chain is built from TRBV2 and TRBJ1-6, with a weak D call TRBD1 (6 bases). There are 14 residues in the CDR3. V was shortened by 4 bases and J by 8 bases, with 12 bases between the two germline ends. From germline, CDR1 is SNHLY and CDR2 FYNNEI. CDR3 amino acids: CASSGFRGDSPLHF. Written as DNA, the CDR3 is TGTGCCAGCAGTGGTTTCAGGGGTGATTCACCCCTCCACTTT.

The chain is built from TRBV5-1 and TRBJ1-1; 7 bases agree with TRBD1. This CDR3 is 15 amino acids long. Germline V lookup: CDR1 SGHRS, CDR2 YFSETQ. With V trimmed by 4 bases and J by 8 bases, 14 bases remained unmatched. CDR3 protein: CASSAEPGQRQEAFF. CDR3 DNA sequence: TGCGCCAGCAGCGCTGAACCGGGACAGCGACAAGAAGCTTTCTTT.

This clone came up a few times. Here the CDR3 reads CASSHRQGVIEAFF. The CDR3 nucleotides are TGTGCCAGCAGTCACCGACAGGGAGTTATTGAAGCTTTCTTT. V is TRBV6-5 and J is TRBJ1-1, with 7 nucleotides matching TRBD1. The CDR3 has 14 residues. CDR1 is MNHEY and CDR2 is SVGAGI in the germline V gene. Germline trimming cut 5 bases from V and 7 bases from J; bases unmatched to any gene: 10.

This clone has more than one count but fewer than ten. The gene calls are TRBV21-1 and TRBJ2-7; the table gives TRBD2 as D, unverified against the DNA. TRBV21-1 is tagged as a pseudogene. The CDR3 spans 17 residues. The CDR3 nucleotides are TGTGCCAGCAGCAAAGTGGTACTAGCGGGAGCCTCCTACGAGCAGTACTTC. Amino acid sequence: CASSKVVLAGASYEQYF.

The V and J genes are TRBV18 and TRBJ2-7, with a tentative D call TRBD2 (6 bases). The CDR3 has 15 residues. Germline V gene lookup returns CDR1 KGHSH and CDR2 LQKENI. V dropped 0 bases and J dropped 4 bases, with 13 bases sitting between them. Here the CDR3 reads CASSPPSGRRYEQYF. The CDR3 nucleotides read TGTGCCAGCTCACCACCGTCCGGGAGAAGGTACGAGCAGTACTTC.

The V and J genes are TRBV9 and TRBJ2-7; D uncertain. With 0 bases removed from V and 4 bases from J, the gap between germline ends came to 17 bases. Germline V gene sequence: CDR1 SGDLS, CDR2 YYNGEE. The CDR3 runs to 16 residues. The CDR3 DNA follows: TGTGCCAGCAGCGTAGGACCGCGACCCGAGGAATACGAGCAGTACTTC. Translation: CASSVGPRPEEYEQYF.

In its sample, this clone was seen a few times. The chain recombines TRBV10-2 with TRBJ2-7; 9 bases are a match to TRBD1. Per germline, CDR1 WSHSY and CDR2 SAAADI. With V trimmed by 4 bases and J by 3 bases, 4 bases remained unmatched. This CDR3 region has 14 residues. The CDR3 spells CASSAQGQGYEQYF. In nucleotides, the CDR3 is TGCGCCAGCAGTGCCCAGGGACAGGGCTACGAGCAGTACTTC.

V is TRBV14 and J is TRBJ2-7, with TRBD1 identical over 10 bases. This CDR3 contains 17 residues. The germline CDR1 and CDR2 sequences are SGHDN and FVKESK. Losses at the gene ends were 3 bases for V and 0 bases for J; bases not matched to a gene: 8. CDR3 residues: CASSQSPGQGFSYEQYF. CDR3 DNA: TGTGCCAGCAGCCAGTCCCCGGGACAGGGGTTCTCCTACGAGCAGTACTTC.

The J gene is TRBJ2-7, the V gene TRBV30, with 10 bases fitting TRBD1. Losses at the gene ends were 4 bases for V and 3 bases for J; bases not matched to a gene: 3. Per germline, CDR1 GTSNPN and CDR2 SVGIG (reference sequence). The length of the CDR3 is 13 residues. The CDR3 bases are TGTGCCTGGACCGGGACAGGGGACTACGAGCAGTACTTC. This sequence encodes CAWTGTGDYEQYF.

This clone turned up a few times. The CDR3 nucleotides read TGTGCCAGCTCACCAGGTCTAGCGAGATCGGATACGCAGTATTTT. The encoded protein is CASSPGLARSDTQYF. The gene calls are TRBV18 and TRBJ2-3; D might be TRBD2 (6 bases). CDR3 length equals 15 residues. V was shortened by 2 bases and J by 6 bases, with 15 bases between the two germline ends. Germline values: CDR1 KGHSH, CDR2 LQKENI.

The V gene is TRBV30, the J gene TRBJ1-1, with D tentatively TRBD1 (6 bases). V lost 7 bases, J lost 0 bases, and 9 bases lay in between. Germline CDR1 and CDR2: GTSNPN and SVGIG (reference sequence). The length of the CDR3 is 12 residues. CDR3: CASRGMNTEAFF. The CDR3 DNA reads as TGTGCCTCCAGGGGTATGAACACTGAAGCTTTCTTT. Variable domain in full (rest from reference TRBV30 and TRBJ1-1): SQTIHQWPATLVQPVGSPLSLECTVEGTSNPNLYWYRQAAGRGLQLLFYSVGIGQISSEVPQNLSASRPQDRQFILSSKKLLLSDSGFYLCASRGMNTEAFFGQGTRLTVV.

In this sample, this clone turned up a few times. This rearrangement joins TRBV15 to TRBJ2-7; TRBD2 aligns across 13 bases. Germline lookup yields CDR1 LNHNV and CDR2 YYDKDF (reference sequence). CDR3 length equals 18 residues. V lost 4 bases to trimming and J lost 6 bases; unmatched junction nucleotides: 15. The CDR3 region is CATSTGLAGTLGRGEQYF. DNA of the CDR3: TGTGCCACCAGCACGGGACTAGCGGGGACTTTGGGACGTGGCGAGCAGTACTTC.

The chain has TRBV2 and TRBJ1-5; 7 bases align to TRBD1. The V gene's germline CDR1 is SNHLY and CDR2 FYNNEI. The CDR3 spans 14 residues. The trim removed 2 bases at V and 4 bases at J, leaving 2 bases unmatched. CDR3 DNA: TGTGCCAGCAGTGAACGGGACAGAAATCAGCCCCAGCATTTT. This codes for CASSERDRNQPQHF.

The chain combines TRBV5-4 with TRBJ1-2; 10 positions match TRBD1. The CDR3 is 15 residues long. Germline V lookup: CDR1 SGHNT, CDR2 YYREEE (reference sequence). The trim removed 4 bases at V and 4 bases at J, leaving 7 bases unmatched. CDR3 sequence reads: CASSRVTGGSYGYTF. The CDR3 DNA sequence: TGTGCCAGCAGCAGGGTGACAGGGGGCTCCTATGGCTACACCTTC.

This clone has only a few counts. This sequence joins TRBV5-1 and TRBJ1-3, with 7 bases aligning to TRBD1. The CDR3 runs to 16 residues. With 4 bases clipped from V and 4 bases from J, the junction kept 11 bases outside the gene matches. CDR1 is SGHRS and CDR2 is YFSETQ in the germline V gene. The CDR3, as DNA: TGCGCCAGCAGCACGAGGACAGGAGCTAACGGAAACACCATATATTTT. Its translation is CASSTRTGANGNTIYF.

The chain is built from TRBV25-1 and TRBJ1-2, with D possibly TRBD1 on 6 matching bases. This CDR3 comprises 15 residues. Germline-derived CDR1 and CDR2 are MGHDK and SYGVNS. V lost 1 base and J 11 bases, leaving 20 bases between the germline ends. The CDR3 region has the DNA TGTGCCAGCAGTGAATCGGGGGGGCGTTGGGGCGCTTACACCTTC. Protein product: CASSESGGRWGAYTF.

This chain joins TRBV11-3 and TRBJ2-4, with 7 bases that match TRBD1. Germline V CDR1 and CDR2: SGHNT, YENEEA. This CDR3 spans 14 amino acids. The ends lost 4 bases at V and 6 bases at J; junction bases unmatched: 6. The CDR3 coding sequence is TGTGCCAGCAGCTCCGACAGGGACCTAAACATTCAGTACTTC. Encoded protein: CASSSDRDLNIQYF.

The rearrangement joins TRBV28 to TRBJ2-1, with 16 bases identical to TRBD2. Germline V gives CDR1 MDHEN, CDR2 SYDVKM. The CDR3 has 18 residues. The V segment lost 5 bases and the J segment 0 bases; nucleotides outside the gene matches: 4. CDR3 nucleotide sequence: TGTGCCAGCAGTCACGGGACTAGCGGGAGGGTCTCCTACAATGAGCAGTTCTTC. It translates to CASSHGTSGRVSYNEQFF.

In this sample, this clone turned up a few times. The rearrangement joins TRBV5-1 to TRBJ1-2, with D possibly being TRBD1 (5 bases). V lost 2 bases to trimming and J lost 2 bases, with 10 bases between them. This CDR3 is built from 14 residues. Germline V gives CDR1 SGHRS, CDR2 YFSETQ. The CDR3, as DNA: TGCGCCAGCAGCTTCGACAGCCAAAACTATGGCTACACCTTC. Protein: CASSFDSQNYGYTF.

The chain is built from TRBV5-5 and TRBJ1-5; D might be TRBD1 (6 bases). Trimming cost V 0 bases and J 8 bases, with 12 bases left between them. CDR1 and CDR2 from the germline V gene are SGHKS and YYEKEE (reference sequence). CDR3 length equals 14 residues. The CDR3 DNA reads TGTGCCAGCAGCTTGGTAACAGGGAGGGAGCCCCAGCATTTT. Encoded protein: CASSLVTGREPQHF.

This clone was found a few times. The chain combines TRBV7-3 with TRBJ2-1; 10 nucleotides match TRBD2. V dropped 4 bases and J dropped 4; count of bases not matched to a gene: 1. Looked up from germline, CDR1 is SGHTA and CDR2 is FQGTGA. The CDR3 is 14 residues long. The CDR3 DNA sequence: TGTGCCAGCAGCTCTAGCGGGGGTTACAATGAGCAGTTCTTC. Protein sequence: CASSSSGGYNEQFF.

V is TRBV29-1 and J is TRBJ2-7; D perhaps matches TRBD1 (6 bases). V gave up 1 base and J gave up 1 base, with 14 bases separating them. The CDR3 is 15 amino acids. Germline loops: CDR1 SQVTM, CDR2 ANQGSEA. The CDR3 reads CSVEARRRGSYEQYF. Written as DNA, the CDR3 is TGCAGCGTTGAAGCTAGGAGAAGGGGGTCCTACGAGCAGTACTTC.

V usage is TRBV23-1 and J usage is TRBJ1-5; 10 nucleotides agree with TRBD1. TRBV23-1 is reported as an ORF; its role is uncertain. The V segment lost 7 bases and the J segment 3 bases; nucleotides outside the gene matches: 9. The CDR3 runs to 16 residues. This CDR3 reads CASKKGQGLANQPQHF. The CDR3 nucleotides read TGCGCCAGCAAAAAGGGACAGGGGCTGGCCAATCAGCCCCAGCATTTT.

The table lists this clone with a count of one. CDR3 DNA: TGTGCCAGCAGTTTAGGCGGAGCTACAGATACGCAGTATTTT. The encoded protein is CASSLGGATDTQYF. The chain is built from TRBV27 and TRBJ2-3; D is unresolved. V was cut by 2 bases and J by 3 bases, with 9 bases left in between. This CDR3 region has 14 residues. The germline V gene encodes CDR1 MNHEY and CDR2 SMNVEV (reference sequence).

The chain uses TRBV21-1 and TRBJ2-3; the table's D call TRBD2 went unverified against the DNA. TRBV21-1 is a documented pseudogene. This CDR3 spans 11 amino acids. CDR3 coding DNA: TGTGCCAGCGTGAGGATCTTGCTGGAGTATTTT. Encoded protein: CASVRILLEYF.

The rearrangement links TRBV11-2 to TRBJ2-1, with 8 positions matching TRBD2. This CDR3 is built from 16 residues. The junction had 12 bases not matched to a gene; V was cut back by 5 bases and J by 6 bases. Germline V gene sequence: CDR1 SGHAT, CDR2 FQNNGV. CDR3 loop: CASSTEPGLVVNEQFF. Written as DNA, the CDR3 is TGTGCCAGCAGCACCGAGCCGGGACTAGTTGTCAATGAGCAGTTCTTC. Based on the CDR3 plus reference TRBV11-2 and TRBJ2-1, the full variable domain is EAGVAQSPRYKIIEKRQSVAFWCNPISGHATLYWYQQILGQGPKLLIQFQNNGVVDDSQLPKDRFSAERLKGVDSTLKIQPAKLEDSAVYLCASSTEPGLVVNEQFFGPGTRLTVL.